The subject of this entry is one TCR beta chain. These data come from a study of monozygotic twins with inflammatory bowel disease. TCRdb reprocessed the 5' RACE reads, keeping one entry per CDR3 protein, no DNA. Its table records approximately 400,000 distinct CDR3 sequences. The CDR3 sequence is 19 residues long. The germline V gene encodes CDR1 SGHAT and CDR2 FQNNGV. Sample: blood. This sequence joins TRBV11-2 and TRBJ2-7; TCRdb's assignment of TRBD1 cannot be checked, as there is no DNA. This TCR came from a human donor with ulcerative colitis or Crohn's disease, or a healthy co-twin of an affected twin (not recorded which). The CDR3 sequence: CASSLMREGAQRTSYEQYF.